This T cell receptor beta chain was profiled in a study of blood T cell repertoires in COVID-19. The wider study: Samples of COVID-19 (acute and convalescent) were obtained from the United States, Italy and Spain.

This CDR3 has 13 residues. Germline values: CDR1 SGHTA, CDR2 FQGNSA. The V and J ends lost 3 bases and 2 bases respectively, with 7 bases between them. TCRdb's copy holds only in-frame clones and misses some; the assay was immunoSEQ multiplex PCR. The data hold approximately 210,000 clones, with 70% to 90% observed a single time. The source is a human donor in a cohort sampled during active COVID-19. The specimen sequenced was peripheral blood. This chain joins TRBV7-2 and TRBJ1-2, with unresolved D. Here the CDR3 reads CASSFGQNYGYTF. CDR3 nucleotide sequence: TGTGCCAGCAGCTTTGGCCAAAACTATGGCTACACCTTC. The full variable domain, its missing parts supplied by reference TRBV7-2 and TRBJ1-2, is GAGVSQSPSNKVTEKGKDVELRCDPISGHTALYWYRQSLGQGLEFLIYFQGNSAPDKSGLPSDRFSAERTGGSVSTLTIQRTQQEDSAVYLCASSFGQNYGYTFGSGTRLTVV.